This T cell receptor beta chain was recovered during a study of T cells after yellow fever vaccination. It was through 5'RACE template switching that TCR cDNA was made, with a universal primer site and UMIs added. Each CDR3 protein is one row after TCRdb ran MiXCR on the 5' RACE reads. The table has a few hundred thousand distinct CDR3 sequences, around 16% seen once. Study-level points and caveats: The secondary response was weaker but peaked faster, day 5 versus 15.

Trimming left V 4 bases short and J 2 bases short, with 13 bases between. Germline CDR1 and CDR2: SGHTA and FQGNSA. The CDR3 covers 15 residues. This clonotype was seen only a few times. No antigen is known for it. The chain employs TRBV7-2 and TRBJ2-3; D assignment may be TRBD1 or TRBD2 (6 bases each). The source was PBMCs, collected about 5 days after the first yellow fever vaccination. This sequence originates from a man aged 18 to 35 who received the YFV17D yellow fever vaccine. The CDR3 here is CASSYRGTNTDTQYF. In DNA, the CDR3 is TGTGCCAGCAGCTATCGGGGGACAAACACAGATACGCAGTATTTT.